This entry is about one T cell receptor beta chain. What it binds is unknown. This record belongs to a study of metastatic and nonmetastatic thyroid tumors. Study summary: Repertoire comparison spanned blood and tumor or nodule tissue of malignant and benign thyroid patients. Study outcomes and limitations: In blood and tumor, TCR beta diversity was reportedly significantly higher in malignant thyroid tumors than in benign nodules.

The authors' processing: The distant-metastasis classifier for papillary thyroid cancer was built from CDR3 differences across clinicopathological groups. Through MiXCR, TCRdb re-clonotyped the PCR reads. TCRdb's processing, not the authors', yielded these V and J calls. The table lists over 20,000 clones, around 21% of them singletons. CDR3 length: 15 amino acids. With 1 base clipped from V and 2 bases from J, the junction kept 5 bases outside the gene matches. From germline, CDR1 is LGHNA and CDR2 YNFKEQ. Thyroid surgery had not been preceded by any treatment in any patient. The gene calls are TRBV4-2 and TRBJ2-7; TRBD2 matches at 7 bases. Specimen: blood. The TCR was taken from a female donor with papillary thyroid cancer or a benign thyroid nodule (not recorded which). Some clones in this sample may be carry-over from other donors' samples. DNA for the CDR3: TGTGCCAGCAGCCAAGGGCTCGGACTAGCCTACGAGCAGTACTTC. Translation: CASSQGLGLAYEQYF.